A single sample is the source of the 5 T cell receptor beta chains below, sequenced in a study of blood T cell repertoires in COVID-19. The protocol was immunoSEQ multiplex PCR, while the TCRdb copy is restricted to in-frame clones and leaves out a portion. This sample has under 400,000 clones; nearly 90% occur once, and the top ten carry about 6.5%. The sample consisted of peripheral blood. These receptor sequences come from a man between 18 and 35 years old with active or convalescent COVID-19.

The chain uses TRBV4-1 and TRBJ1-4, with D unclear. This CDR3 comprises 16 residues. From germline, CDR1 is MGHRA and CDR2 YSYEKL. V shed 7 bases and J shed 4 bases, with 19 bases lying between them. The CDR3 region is CASNPARGLGNEKLFF. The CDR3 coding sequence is TGCGCCAGCAATCCCGCCCGCGGGTTGGGTAATGAAAAACTGTTTTTT.

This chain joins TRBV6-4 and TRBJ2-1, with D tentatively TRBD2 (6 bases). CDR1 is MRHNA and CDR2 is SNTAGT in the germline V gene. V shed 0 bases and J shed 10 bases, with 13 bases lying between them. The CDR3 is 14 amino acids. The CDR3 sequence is CASSDSSGGNEQFF. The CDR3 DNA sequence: TGTGCCAGCAGTGACTCATCCGGCGGGAACGAGCAGTTCTTC.

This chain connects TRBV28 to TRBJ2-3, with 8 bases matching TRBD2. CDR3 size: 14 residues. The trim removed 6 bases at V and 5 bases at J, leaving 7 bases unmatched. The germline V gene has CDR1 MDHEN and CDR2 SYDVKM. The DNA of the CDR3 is TGTGCCAGCAGCGGAGCGGGAGCGGTAGATACGCAGTATTTT. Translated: CASSGAGAVDTQYF. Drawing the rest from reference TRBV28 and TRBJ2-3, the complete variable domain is DVKVTQSSRYLVKRTGEKVFLECVQDMDHENMFWYRQDPGLGLRLIYFSYDVKMKEKGDIPEGYSVSREKKERFSLILESASTNQTSMYLCASSGAGAVDTQYFGPGTRLTVL.

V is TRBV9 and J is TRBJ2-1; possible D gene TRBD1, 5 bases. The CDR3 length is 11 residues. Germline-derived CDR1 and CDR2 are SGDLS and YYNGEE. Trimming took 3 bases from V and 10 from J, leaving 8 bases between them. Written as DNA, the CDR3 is TGTGCCAGCAGCGCCTCAGGGGAGCAGTTCTTC. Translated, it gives CASSASGEQFF.

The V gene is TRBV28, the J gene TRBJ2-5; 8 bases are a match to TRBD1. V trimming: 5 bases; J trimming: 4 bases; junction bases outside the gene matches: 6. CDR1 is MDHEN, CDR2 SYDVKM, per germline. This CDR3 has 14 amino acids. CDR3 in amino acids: CASSGQGVGETQYF. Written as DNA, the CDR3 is TGTGCCAGCAGTGGACAGGGCGTCGGAGAGACCCAGTACTTC.